This T cell receptor beta chain was obtained from a study of blood T cell repertoires in COVID-19. Whole-study context: Whether acute or convalescent, the COVID-19 samples came from the United States, Italy and Spain. T cells, B-cell-depleted T cells, or PBMCs supplied cDNA or gDNA.

This CDR3 has 14 amino acids. V lost 5 bases and J lost 5; bases outside the gene matches: 7. The germline gives CDR1 KGHSH, CDR2 LQKENI. Source study methods: Amplified reference gene primers provided the basis for estimating nucleated cell counts. Only in-frame clones appear in the TCRdb table, and some are missing; sequencing was by immunoSEQ multiplex PCR. V and J calls and clone size follow that table, whereas D and trimming were derived from the DNA. The sample lists approximately 10,000 clones; about 80% were seen once. The source is a human donor in a cohort sampled during active COVID-19. The V call is TRBV18, the J call TRBJ2-5; 8 nucleotides agree with TRBD1. The sequenced sample was peripheral blood. For the CDR3, the DNA is TGTGCCAGCTCATCGCTACAGGGGGTGGAGACCCAGTACTTC. Translated, it gives CASSSLQGVETQYF.